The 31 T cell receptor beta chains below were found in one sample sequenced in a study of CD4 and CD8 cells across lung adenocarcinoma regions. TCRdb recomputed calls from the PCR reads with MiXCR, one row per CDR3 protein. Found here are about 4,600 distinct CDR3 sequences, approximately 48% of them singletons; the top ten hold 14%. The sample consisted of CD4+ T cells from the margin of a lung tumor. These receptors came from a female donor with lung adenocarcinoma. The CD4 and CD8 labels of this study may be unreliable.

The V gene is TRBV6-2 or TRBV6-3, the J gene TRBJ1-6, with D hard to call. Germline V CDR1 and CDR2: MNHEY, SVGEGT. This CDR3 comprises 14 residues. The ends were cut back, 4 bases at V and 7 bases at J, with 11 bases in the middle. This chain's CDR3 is CASSFVGQNSPLHF. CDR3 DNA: TGTGCCAGCAGTTTTGTGGGTCAGAATTCACCCCTCCACTTT.

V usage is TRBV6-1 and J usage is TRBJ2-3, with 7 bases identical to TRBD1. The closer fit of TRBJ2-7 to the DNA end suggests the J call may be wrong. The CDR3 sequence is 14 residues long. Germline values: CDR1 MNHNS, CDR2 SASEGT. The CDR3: CASRPGQQSYEQYF. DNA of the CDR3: TGTGCCAGCAGGCCGGGACAGCAGTCATACGAGCAGTACTTC.

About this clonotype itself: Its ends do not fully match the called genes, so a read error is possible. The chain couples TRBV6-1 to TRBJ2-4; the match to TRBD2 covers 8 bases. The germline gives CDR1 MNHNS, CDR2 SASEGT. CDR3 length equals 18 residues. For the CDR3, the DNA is TGTGCCAGCAGTGAAGCGCTGCGGGGGGTTCTTGCCAAAGACATTCAGTACTTC. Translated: CASSEALRGVLAKDIQYF.

The DNA for the CDR3 is TGTGCCAGCAGCCAAGTCGCGGGGGCGTACGAGCAGTACTTC. This translates into CASSQVAGAYEQYF. V is TRBV3-1 and J is TRBJ2-5; D possibly corresponds to TRBD2 (7 bases). The J call is uncertain, as TRBJ2-7 better fits the DNA end. Germline-derived CDR1 and CDR2 are LGHDT and YNNKEL (reference sequence). The CDR3 has 14 residues.

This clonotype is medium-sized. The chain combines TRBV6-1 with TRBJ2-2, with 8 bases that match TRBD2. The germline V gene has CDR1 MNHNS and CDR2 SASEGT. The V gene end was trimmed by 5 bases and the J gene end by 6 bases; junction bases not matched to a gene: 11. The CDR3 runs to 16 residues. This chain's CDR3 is CASSPSGSALSGELFF. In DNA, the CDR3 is TGTGCCAGCAGTCCCAGCGGGAGCGCCTTGTCCGGGGAGCTGTTTTTT.

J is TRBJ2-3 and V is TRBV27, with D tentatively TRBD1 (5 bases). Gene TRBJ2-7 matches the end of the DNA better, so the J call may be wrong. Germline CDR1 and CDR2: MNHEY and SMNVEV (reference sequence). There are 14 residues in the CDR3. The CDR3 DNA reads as TGTGCCAGCAGTGGCAGACTGGACAAAGAGACGCAGTACTTC. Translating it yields CASSGRLDKETQYF.

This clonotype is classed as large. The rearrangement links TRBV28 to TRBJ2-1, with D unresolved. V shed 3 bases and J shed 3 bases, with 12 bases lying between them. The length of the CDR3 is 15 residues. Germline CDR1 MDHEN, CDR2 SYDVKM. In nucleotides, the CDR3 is TGTGCCAGCAGTTTTTCCAGGCAGGACTACAATGAGCAGTTCTTC. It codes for CASSFSRQDYNEQFF.

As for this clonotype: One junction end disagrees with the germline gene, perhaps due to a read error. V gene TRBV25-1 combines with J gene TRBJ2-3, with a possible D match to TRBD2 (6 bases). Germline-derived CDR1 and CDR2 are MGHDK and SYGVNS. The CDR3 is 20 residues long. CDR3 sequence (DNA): TGTGCCAGCAGTGATTCCGGGAGTAGCGCGGGACCCGGAGCCAAAAACACGCAGTACTTT. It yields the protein CASSDSGSSAGPGAKNTQYF.

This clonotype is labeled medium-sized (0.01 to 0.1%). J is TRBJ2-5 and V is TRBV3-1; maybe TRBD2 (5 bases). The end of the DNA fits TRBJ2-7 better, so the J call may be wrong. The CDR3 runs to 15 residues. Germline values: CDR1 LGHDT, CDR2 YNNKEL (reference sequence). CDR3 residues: CASSHGIGVYYEQYF. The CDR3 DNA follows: TGTGCCAGCAGCCATGGCATCGGGGTCTACTACGAGCAGTACTTC.

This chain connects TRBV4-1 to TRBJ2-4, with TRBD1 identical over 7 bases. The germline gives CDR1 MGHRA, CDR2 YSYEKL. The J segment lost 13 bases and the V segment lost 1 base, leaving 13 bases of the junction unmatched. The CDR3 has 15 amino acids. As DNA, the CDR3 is TGCGCCAGCAGCCAAGTTGACAGGGATTACAATGAGCAGTACTTC. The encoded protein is CASSQVDRDYNEQYF.

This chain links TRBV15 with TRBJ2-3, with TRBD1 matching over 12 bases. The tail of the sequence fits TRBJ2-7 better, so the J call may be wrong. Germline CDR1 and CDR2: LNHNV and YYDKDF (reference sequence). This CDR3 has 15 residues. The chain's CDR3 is CATSRGGTGGDEQYF. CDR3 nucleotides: TGTGCCACCAGCAGAGGAGGGACAGGGGGCGACGAGCAGTACTTC.

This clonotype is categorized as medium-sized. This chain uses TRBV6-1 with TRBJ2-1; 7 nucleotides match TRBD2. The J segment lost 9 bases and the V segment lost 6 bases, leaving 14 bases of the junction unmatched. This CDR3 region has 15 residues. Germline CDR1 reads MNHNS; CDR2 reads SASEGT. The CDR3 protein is CASRPSGGSMGEQFF. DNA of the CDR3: TGTGCCAGCAGACCTTCTGGCGGGAGCATGGGTGAGCAGTTCTTC.

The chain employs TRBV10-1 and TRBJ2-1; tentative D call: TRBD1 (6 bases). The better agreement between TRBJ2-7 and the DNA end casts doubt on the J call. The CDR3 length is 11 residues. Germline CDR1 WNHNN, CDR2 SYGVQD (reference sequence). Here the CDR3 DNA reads TGCGCCAGCAGCAGGGGCTACGAGCAGTACTTC. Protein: CASSRGYEQYF.

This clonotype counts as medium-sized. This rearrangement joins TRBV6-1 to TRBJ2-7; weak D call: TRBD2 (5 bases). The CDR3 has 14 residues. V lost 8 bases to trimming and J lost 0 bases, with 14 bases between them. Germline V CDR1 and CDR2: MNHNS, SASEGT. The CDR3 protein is CASGGAVGSYEQYF. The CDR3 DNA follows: TGTGCCAGCGGAGGAGCTGTTGGCTCCTACGAGCAGTACTTC.

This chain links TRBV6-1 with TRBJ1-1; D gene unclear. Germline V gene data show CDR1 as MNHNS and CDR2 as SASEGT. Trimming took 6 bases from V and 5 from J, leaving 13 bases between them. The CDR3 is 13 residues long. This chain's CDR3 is CASRGTWDTEAFF. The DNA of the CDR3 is TGTGCCAGCAGGGGTACGTGGGATACTGAAGCTTTCTTT.

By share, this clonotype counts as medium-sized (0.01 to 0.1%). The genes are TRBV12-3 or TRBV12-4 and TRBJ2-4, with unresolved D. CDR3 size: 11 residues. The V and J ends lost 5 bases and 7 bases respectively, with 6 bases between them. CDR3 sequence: CASSLSNIQYF. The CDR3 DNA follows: TGTGCCAGCAGTCTAAGCAACATTCAGTACTTC.

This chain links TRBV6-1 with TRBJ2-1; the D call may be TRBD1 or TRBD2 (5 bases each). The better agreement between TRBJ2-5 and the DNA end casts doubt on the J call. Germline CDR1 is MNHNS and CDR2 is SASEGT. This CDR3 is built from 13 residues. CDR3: CASTRTGRETQYF. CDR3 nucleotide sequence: TGTGCCAGCACTCGGACGGGGCGGGAGACCCAGTACTTC.

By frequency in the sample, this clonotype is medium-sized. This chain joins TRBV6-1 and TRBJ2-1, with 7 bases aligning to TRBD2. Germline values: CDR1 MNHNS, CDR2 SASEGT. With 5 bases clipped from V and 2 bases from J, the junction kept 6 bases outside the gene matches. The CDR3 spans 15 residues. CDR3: CASSTREEPYNEQFF. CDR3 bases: TGTGCCAGCAGTACCCGGGAGGAGCCCTACAATGAGCAGTTCTTC.

The CDR3 sequence is CASSPSFVTSSYEQYF. In DNA form, the CDR3 reads TGTGCCAGCAGCCCCTCTTTCGTAACGAGCTCCTACGAGCAGTACTTC. The rearrangement uses TRBV6-1 and TRBJ2-7; the D is unclear. The CDR3 contains 16 residues. V lost 6 bases to trimming and J lost 0 bases, with 18 bases between them. In germline, CDR1 is MNHNS, CDR2 SASEGT.

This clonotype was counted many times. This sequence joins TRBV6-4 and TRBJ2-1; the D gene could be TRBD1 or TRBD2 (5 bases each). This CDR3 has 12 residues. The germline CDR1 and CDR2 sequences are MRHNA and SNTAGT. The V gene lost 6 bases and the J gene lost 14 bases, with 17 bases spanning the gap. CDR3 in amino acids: CASRATGPVKFF. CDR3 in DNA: TGTGCCAGCAGGGCGACGGGACCTGTTAAGTTCTTC.

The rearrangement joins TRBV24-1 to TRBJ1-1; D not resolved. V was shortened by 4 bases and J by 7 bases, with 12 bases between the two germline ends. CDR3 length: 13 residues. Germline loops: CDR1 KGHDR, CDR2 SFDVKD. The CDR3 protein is CATSDQDGSEAFF. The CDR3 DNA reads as TGTGCCACCAGTGACCAGGACGGAAGTGAAGCTTTCTTT.

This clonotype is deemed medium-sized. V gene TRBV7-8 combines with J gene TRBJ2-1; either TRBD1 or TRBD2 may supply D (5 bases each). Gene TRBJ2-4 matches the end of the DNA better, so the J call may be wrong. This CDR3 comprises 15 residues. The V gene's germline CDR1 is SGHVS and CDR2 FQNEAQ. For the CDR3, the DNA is TGTGCCAGCAGCCTCTCGGGTGGGGACGGGCTTCGTCAGTACTTC. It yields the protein CASSLSGGDGLRQYF.

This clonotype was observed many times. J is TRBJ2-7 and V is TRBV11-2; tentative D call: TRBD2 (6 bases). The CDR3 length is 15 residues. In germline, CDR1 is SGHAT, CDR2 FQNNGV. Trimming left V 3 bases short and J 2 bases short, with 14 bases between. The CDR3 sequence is CASSLTRTSPYEQYF. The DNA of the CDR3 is TGTGCCAGCAGCTTGACTAGGACTTCACCCTACGAGCAGTACTTC.

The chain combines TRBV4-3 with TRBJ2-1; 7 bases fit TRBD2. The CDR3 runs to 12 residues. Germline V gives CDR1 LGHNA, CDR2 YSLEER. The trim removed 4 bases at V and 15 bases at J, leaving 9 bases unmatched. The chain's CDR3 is CASSLSRGERFF. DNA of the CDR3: TGCGCCAGCAGCCTGAGTCGGGGGGAGAGGTTCTTC.

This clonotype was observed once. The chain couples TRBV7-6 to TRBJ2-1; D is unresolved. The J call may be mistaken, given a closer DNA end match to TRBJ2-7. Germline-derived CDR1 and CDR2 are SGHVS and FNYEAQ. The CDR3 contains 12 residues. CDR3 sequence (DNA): TGTGCCAGCAGCTCCATGGGTCGGGAGCAGTACTTC. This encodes CASSSMGREQYF.

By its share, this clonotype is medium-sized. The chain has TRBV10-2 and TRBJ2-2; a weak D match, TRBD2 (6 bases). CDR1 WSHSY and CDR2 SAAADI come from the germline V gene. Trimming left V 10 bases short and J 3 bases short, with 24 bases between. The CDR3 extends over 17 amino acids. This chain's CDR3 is CATCGGNLTWYTGELFF. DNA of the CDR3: TGCGCCACCTGTGGGGGGAACCTAACGTGGTACACCGGGGAGCTGTTTTTT.

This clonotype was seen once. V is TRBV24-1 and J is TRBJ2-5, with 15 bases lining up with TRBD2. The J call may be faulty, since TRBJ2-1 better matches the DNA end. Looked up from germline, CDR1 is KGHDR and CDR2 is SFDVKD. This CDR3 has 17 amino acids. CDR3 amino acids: CATSVGTSGRLTNEQFF. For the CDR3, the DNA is TGTGCCACCAGTGTCGGGACTAGCGGGAGGTTGACCAATGAGCAGTTCTTC.

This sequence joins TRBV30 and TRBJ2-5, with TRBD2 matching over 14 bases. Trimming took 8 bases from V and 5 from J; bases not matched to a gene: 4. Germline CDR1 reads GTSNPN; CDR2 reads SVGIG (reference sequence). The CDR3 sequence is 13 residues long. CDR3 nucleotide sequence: TGTGCCCTGGGACTAGCGGGAGCGGAGACCCAGTACTTC. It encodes CALGLAGAETQYF.

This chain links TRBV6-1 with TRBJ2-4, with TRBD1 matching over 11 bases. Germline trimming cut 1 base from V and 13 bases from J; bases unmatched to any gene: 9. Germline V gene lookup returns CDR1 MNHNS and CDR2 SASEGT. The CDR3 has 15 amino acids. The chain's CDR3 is CASSEGTGGYNEQYF. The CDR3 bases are TGTGCCAGCAGTGAAGGGACAGGGGGCTACAATGAGCAGTACTTC.

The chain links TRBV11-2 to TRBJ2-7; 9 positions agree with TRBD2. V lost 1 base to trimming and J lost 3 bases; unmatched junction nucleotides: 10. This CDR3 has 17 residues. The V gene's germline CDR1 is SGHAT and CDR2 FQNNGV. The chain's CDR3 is CASSLGWLSGSFYEQYF. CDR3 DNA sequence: TGTGCCAGCAGCTTAGGATGGCTTAGCGGGAGCTTCTACGAGCAGTACTTC.

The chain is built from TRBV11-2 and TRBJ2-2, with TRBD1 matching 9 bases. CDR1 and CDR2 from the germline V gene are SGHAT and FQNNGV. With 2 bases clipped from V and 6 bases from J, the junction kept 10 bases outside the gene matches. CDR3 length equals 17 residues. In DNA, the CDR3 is TGTGCCAGCAGCTTACGGGGGACAGGGTTATTGGCCGGGGAGCTGTTTTTT. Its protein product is CASSLRGTGLLAGELFF.